Listed below are T cell receptor beta chains from one sample, sequenced in a study of CD8 T cells in Susac syndrome. TCRdb used MiXCR to reprocess the immunoSEQ multiplex PCR reads, holding one entry per CDR3 protein. Seen here are 95,000 to 150,000 distinct CDR3 sequences, roughly 95% observed once, and the top ten hold roughly 0.13%. The sequenced material came from CD4+ T cells from PBMCs. These receptors were obtained from a human donor with Susac syndrome. CDR3s include the opening cysteine and the closing phenylalanine or tryptophan. The D gene is left open where the match is weak. A clone size is listed for some rows: how often the clone was seen (once, few, many), or a class if it is expanded.

abundance: .; j_gene: TRBJ1-2; d_gene: .; v_gene: TRBV30; CDR3nt: TGTGCCTGGAGTGACAGGCCCTCGGGCTATGGCTACACCTTC; CDR3aa: CAWSDRPSGYGYTF
abundance: .; j_gene: TRBJ2-3; d_gene: TRBD2; v_gene: TRBV4-2; CDR3nt: TGTGCCAGCAGCCAAGATTTCCTAGCGGGAGAGACAGATACGCAGTATTTT; CDR3aa: CASSQDFLAGETDTQYF
abundance: .; j_gene: TRBJ2-5; d_gene: .; v_gene: TRBV27; CDR3nt: TGTGCCAGCAGTTTTGGGGGGGAGACCCAGTACTTC; CDR3aa: CASSFGGETQYF
abundance: .; j_gene: TRBJ2-5; d_gene: .; v_gene: TRBV4-2; CDR3nt: TGTGCCAGCAGCCAAGCGGTAGCGGCCCAAGAGACCCAGTACTTC; CDR3aa: CASSQAVAAQETQYF
abundance: .; j_gene: TRBJ2-1; d_gene: .; v_gene: TRBV7-9; CDR3nt: TGTGCCAGCAGTCCAGAGAATGAGCAGTTCTTC; CDR3aa: CASSPENEQFF
abundance: once; j_gene: TRBJ2-5; d_gene: .; v_gene: TRBV30; CDR3nt: TGTGCCTGTACGGGAGTACGGGAGACCCAGTACTTC; CDR3aa: CACTGVRETQYF
abundance: .; j_gene: TRBJ2-4; d_gene: .; v_gene: TRBV20-1; CDR3nt: TGCAGTGCTAGACCCTCAGCCAAAAACATTCAGTACTTC; CDR3aa: CSARPSAKNIQYF
abundance: once; j_gene: TRBJ2-5; d_gene: .; v_gene: TRBV12-3/TRBV12-4; CDR3nt: TGTGCCAGCAGTCCCCAGGCGGTCAAGGAGACCCAGTACTTC; CDR3aa: CASSPQAVKETQYF
abundance: .; j_gene: TRBJ2-1; d_gene: TRBD2; v_gene: TRBV7-2; CDR3nt: TGTGCCAGCAGCTTGGCTAGCGGGAGCGGTGATGAGCAGTTCTTC; CDR3aa: CASSLASGSGDEQFF
abundance: .; j_gene: TRBJ2-1; d_gene: .; v_gene: TRBV12-5; CDR3nt: TGTGCTAGTGGTCCGGGTAATGAGCAGTTCTTC; CDR3aa: CASGPGNEQFF
abundance: .; j_gene: TRBJ1-1; d_gene: TRBD1; v_gene: TRBV18; CDR3nt: TGTGCCAGCTCACCCTACTGGGACAGTGAAGCTTTCTTT; CDR3aa: CASSPYWDSEAFF